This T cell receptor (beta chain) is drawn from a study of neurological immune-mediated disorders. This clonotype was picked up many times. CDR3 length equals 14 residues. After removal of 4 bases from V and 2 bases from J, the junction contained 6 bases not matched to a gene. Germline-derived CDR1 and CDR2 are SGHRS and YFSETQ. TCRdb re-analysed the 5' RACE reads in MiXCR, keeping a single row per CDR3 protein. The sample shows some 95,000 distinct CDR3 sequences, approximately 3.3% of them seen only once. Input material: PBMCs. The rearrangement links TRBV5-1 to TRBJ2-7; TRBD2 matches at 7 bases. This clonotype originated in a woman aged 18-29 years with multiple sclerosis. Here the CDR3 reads CASSLRLAPYEQYF. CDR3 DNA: TGCGCCAGCAGCCTCCGACTAGCCCCCTACGAGCAGTACTTC.